This TCR beta chain was retrieved from a study of T cell responses to AZD1222 COVID-19 vaccine. Points from the study as a whole: Compared with day 0, the breadth and depth of the Spike-specific TCR repertoire rose significantly after two doses of AZD1222. There were repertoire samples only from the period after the peak T cell response. There were vaccine-associated CD4 TCRs across spike, dominant at 160-218 and 743-854.

Libraries were prepared by immunoSEQ multiplex PCR; TCRdb keeps only in-frame clonotypes and omits some of them. The sample yields around 260,000 clones, over 85% seen once. This CDR3 has 16 amino acids. The V and J ends lost 0 bases and 4 bases, in that order; junction bases with no gene match: 3. From germline, CDR1 is SGHTA and CDR2 FQGTGA. Worth noting for this clone: Its antigen is still unknown.

The source is an adult in good health. The source was peripheral blood, collected on day 0 of AZD1222 vaccination. V usage is TRBV7-3 and J usage is TRBJ2-2; TRBD2 agrees at 9 bases. The CDR3 DNA reads TGTGCCAGCAGCTTAACCGGCGGGAGGGGCACCGGGGAGCTGTTTTTT. Its translation: CASSLTGGRGTGELFF. Full variable domain (remainder filled in from reference TRBV7-3 and TRBJ2-2): GAGVSQTPSNKVTEKGKYVELRCDPISGHTALYWYRQSLGQGPEFLIYFQGTGAADDSGLPNDRFFAVRPEGSVSTLKIQRTERGDSAVYLCASSLTGGRGTGELFFGEGSRLTVL.